The 5 T cell receptor beta chains listed next were all sequenced from one sample in a study of T-cell reconstitution after alpha-beta-depleted transplantation in children. This sample's TCRbeta library carried unique molecular identifier barcodes. TCRdb processed the PCR reads anew with MiXCR; each CDR3 protein has one entry. This table has more than 200,000 distinct CDR3 sequences, about 25% appearing once. The sequences come from PBMCs, collected before TCRalphabeta/CD19-depleted stem cell transplant. The source is a girl aged 2 to 10 with Fanconi anemia, due to receive a stem cell transplant.

The chain has TRBV29-1 and TRBJ1-2; D unclear. From germline, CDR1 is SQVTM and CDR2 ANQGSEA. The CDR3 spans 15 residues. The V gene lost 4 bases and the J gene lost 7 bases, with 22 bases spanning the gap. The CDR3 sequence is CSVASLGSAIGGYTF. CDR3 sequence (DNA): TGCAGCGTTGCGTCTTTGGGGTCGGCAATCGGTGGCTACACCTTC.

This clonotype was seen many times. The J gene is TRBJ1-1, the V gene TRBV6-6, with TRBD1 as a possible D gene (5 bases). V lost 8 bases and J 13 bases, leaving 17 bases between the germline ends. Germline V gives CDR1 MNHNY, CDR2 SVGAGI (reference sequence). CDR3 size: 11 residues. CDR3 in amino acids: CASLGPGRGFF. CDR3 DNA sequence: TGTGCCAGCTTAGGTCCGGGACGGGGTTTCTTT.

This clonotype was recorded a few times. The V gene is TRBV12-3 or TRBV12-4, the J gene TRBJ2-5, with D perhaps matching TRBD2 (6 bases). V was clipped by 5 bases and J by 4 bases, with 14 bases between them. The CDR3 spans 14 residues. The CDR3 spells CASSVSGWGETQYF. The DNA of the CDR3 is TGTGCCAGCAGTGTCAGCGGGTGGGGAGAGACCCAGTACTTC.

Many counts were recorded for this clonotype. The chain has TRBV29-1 and TRBJ2-7; D unresolved. This CDR3 is 12 amino acids long. The V gene's germline CDR1 is SQVTM and CDR2 ANQGSEA. With 1 base removed from V and 3 bases from J, the gap between germline ends came to 7 bases. CDR3 protein: CSVEVTDYEQYF. CDR3 sequence (DNA): TGCAGCGTTGAAGTAACAGACTACGAGCAGTACTTC.

This clonotype has ten or more counts. V is TRBV12-3 or TRBV12-4 and J is TRBJ1-6, with D possibly being TRBD1 (5 bases). The CDR3 runs to 16 residues. V shed 6 bases and J shed 6 bases, with 18 bases lying between them. The DNA for the CDR3 is TGTGCCAGCAGCCGAATCCGGGACGCGGCTAATTCACCCCTCCACTTT. Its translation: CASSRIRDAANSPLHF.